The T cell receptor beta chain under discussion was sequenced for a study of cytomegalovirus exposure and HLA in healthy donors. Study findings and constraints: Rarity characterized most TCR sequences, yet some public TCRs appeared in many donors.

The CDR3 is 13 residues long. The germline gives CDR1 LNHNV, CDR2 YYDKDF (reference sequence). V lost 6 bases, J lost 0 bases, and 6 bases lay in between. About this clone itself: No antigen is known for it.

The PCR employed 60 Vbeta primers together with 13 Jbeta primers. Sequenced by immunoSEQ multiplex PCR; TCRdb stores in-frame clones only, minus some. The repertoire has about 200,000 clones, roughly 80% of them found once; the top ten carry roughly 3%. Sequencing was done on a sample of PBMCs. This chain links TRBV15 with TRBJ1-3; D unresolved. This receptor was obtained from a woman aged 25 to 39 in good health and CMV-seronegative. The DNA of the CDR3 is TGTGCCACCAGTCAGAACTCTGGAAACACCATATATTTT. Translation gives CATSQNSGNTIYF.